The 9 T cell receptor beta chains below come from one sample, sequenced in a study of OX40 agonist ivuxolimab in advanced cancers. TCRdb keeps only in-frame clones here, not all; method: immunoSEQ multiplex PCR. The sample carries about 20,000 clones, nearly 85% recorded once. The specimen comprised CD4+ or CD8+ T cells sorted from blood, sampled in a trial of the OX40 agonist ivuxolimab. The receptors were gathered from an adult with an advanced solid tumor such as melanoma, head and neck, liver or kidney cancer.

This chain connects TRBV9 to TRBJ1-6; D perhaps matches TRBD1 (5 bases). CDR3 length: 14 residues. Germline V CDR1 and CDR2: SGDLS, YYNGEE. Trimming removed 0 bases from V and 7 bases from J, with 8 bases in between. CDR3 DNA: TGTGCCAGCAGCGTAGGAGGGGAAAATTCACCCCTCCACTTT. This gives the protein CASSVGGENSPLHF.

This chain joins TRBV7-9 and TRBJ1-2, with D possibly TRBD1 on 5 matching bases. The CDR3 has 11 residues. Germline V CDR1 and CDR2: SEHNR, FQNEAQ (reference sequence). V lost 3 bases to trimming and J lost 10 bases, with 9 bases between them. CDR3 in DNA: TGTGCCAGCAGCTTCCAGGGAGACTACACCTTC. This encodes CASSFQGDYTF.

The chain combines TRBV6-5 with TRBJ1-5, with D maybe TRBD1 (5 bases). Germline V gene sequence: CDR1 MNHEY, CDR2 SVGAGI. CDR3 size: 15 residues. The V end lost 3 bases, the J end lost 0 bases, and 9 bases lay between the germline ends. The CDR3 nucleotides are TGTGCCAGCAGTTATCAGGACATTAGCAATCAGCCCCAGCATTTT. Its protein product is CASSYQDISNQPQHF.

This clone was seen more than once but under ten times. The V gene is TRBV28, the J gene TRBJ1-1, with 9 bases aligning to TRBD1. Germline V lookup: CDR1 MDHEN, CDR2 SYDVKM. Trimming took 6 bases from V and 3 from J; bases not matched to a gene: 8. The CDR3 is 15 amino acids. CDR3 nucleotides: TGTGCCAGCAGGAGTCGGGACAGGGAGGACACTGAAGCTTTCTTT. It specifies CASRSRDREDTEAFF.

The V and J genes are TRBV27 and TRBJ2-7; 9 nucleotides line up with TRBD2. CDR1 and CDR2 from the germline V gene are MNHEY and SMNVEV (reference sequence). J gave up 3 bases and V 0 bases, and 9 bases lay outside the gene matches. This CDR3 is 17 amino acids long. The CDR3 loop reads CASSLSFGSSGNYEQYF. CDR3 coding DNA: TGTGCCAGCAGTTTATCGTTTGGCTCTAGCGGGAACTACGAGCAGTACTTC.

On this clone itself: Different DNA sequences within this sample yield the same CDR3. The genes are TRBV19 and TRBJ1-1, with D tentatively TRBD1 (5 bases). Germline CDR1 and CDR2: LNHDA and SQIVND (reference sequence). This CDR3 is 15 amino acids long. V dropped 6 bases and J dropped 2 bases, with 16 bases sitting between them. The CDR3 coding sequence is TGTGCCAGTAGCATTGACTGGACACCAAACACTGAAGCTTTCTTT. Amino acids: CASSIDWTPNTEAFF.

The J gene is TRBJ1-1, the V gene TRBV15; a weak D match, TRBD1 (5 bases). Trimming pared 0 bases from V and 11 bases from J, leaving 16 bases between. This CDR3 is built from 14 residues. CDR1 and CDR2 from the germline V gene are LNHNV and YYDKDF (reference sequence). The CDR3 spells CATSRDTGDAGAFF. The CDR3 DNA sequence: TGTGCCACCAGCAGAGACACGGGGGACGCTGGGGCTTTCTTT.

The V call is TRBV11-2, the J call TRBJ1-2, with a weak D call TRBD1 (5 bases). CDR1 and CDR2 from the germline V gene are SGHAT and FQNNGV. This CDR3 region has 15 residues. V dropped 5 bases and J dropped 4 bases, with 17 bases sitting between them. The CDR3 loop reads CASSLGIREGYGYTF. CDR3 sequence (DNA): TGTGCCAGCAGCCTAGGGATCAGGGAGGGCTATGGCTACACCTTC.

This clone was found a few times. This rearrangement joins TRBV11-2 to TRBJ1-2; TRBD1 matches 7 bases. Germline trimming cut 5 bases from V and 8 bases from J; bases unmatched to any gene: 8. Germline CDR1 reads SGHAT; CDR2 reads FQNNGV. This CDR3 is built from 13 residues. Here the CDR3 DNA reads TGTGCCAGCAGCCTTGACAGGGCTGGCGGCTACACCTTC. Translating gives CASSLDRAGGYTF.